Listed below are T cell receptor beta chains from one sample, sequenced in a study of T-cell memory formation after mild COVID-19. TCRdb reprocessed the 5' RACE reads via MiXCR and lists one record per CDR3 protein. Of some 210,000 distinct CDR3 sequences listed, over 9.5% are singletons. Source material: PBMCs or a T cell subset sorted from them (not recorded which). The source of these receptors is a man aged 18 to 30 who had mild COVID-19 (a few samples of this study predate the infection). Cell type and time point are not known. Each CDR3 is given with its conserved first and last residue. The order of the fields is V gene, clone size, J gene, D gene, CDR3 DNA, CDR3 protein. D genes are given only for firm matches. Size is stated for part of the rows, as once, few or many counts, or as a class when the clone is expanded.

>TRBV4-3|NA|TRBJ1-3|NA
TGCGCCAGCAGCCAAGAGTTTTCAGGGGCTGGAAACACCATATATTTT
CASSQEFSGAGNTIYF
>TRBV20-1|few|TRBJ1-5|TRBD1
TGCAGTGCGGGAGCGGGACAGGGGGCGAGGGAGCCCCAGCATTTT
CSAGAGQGAREPQHF
>TRBV7-8|few|TRBJ1-6|NA
TGTGCCAGCAGCTCCCCGGAAGCGAGCTCCTATAATTCACCCCTCCACTTT
CASSSPEASSYNSPLHF
>TRBV5-1|few|TRBJ1-1|NA
TGCGCCAGCAGCTTGCTCGGTGGGGAGGTGAACACTGAAGCTTTCTTT
CASSLLGGEVNTEAFF
>TRBV5-1|few|TRBJ1-2|NA
TGCGCCACCCGGCGAACGGGCGAGAACTATGGCTACACCTTC
CATRRTGENYGYTF
>TRBV11-2|few|TRBJ2-2|NA
TGTGCCAGCAGCTTGATGGGGGCCCTCGGGGAGCTGTTTTTT
CASSLMGALGELFF
>TRBV7-2|NA|TRBJ2-3|NA
TGTGCCAGCAGCACGGGGTCCGTCTCCACAGATACGCAGTATTTT
CASSTGSVSTDTQYF
>TRBV20-1|NA|TRBJ1-1|NA
TGCAGTGCGGGTGTCTCCGAAGCTTTCTTT
CSAGVSEAFF
>TRBV20-1|NA|TRBJ2-3|NA
TGCAGTGCTAGCGGGGGCCTAATCACAGATACGCAGTATTTT
CSASGGLITDTQYF
>TRBV24-1|few|TRBJ2-1|NA
TGTGCCACGGGGTTGTACAATGAGCAGTTCTTC
CATGLYNEQFF
>TRBV7-6|few|TRBJ2-7|NA
TGTGCCAGCAGCTTAGACGGCTCAGCCTATTACGAGCAGTACTTC
CASSLDGSAYYEQYF
>TRBV5-1|few|TRBJ1-1|TRBD1
TGCGCCAGCAGCTTGGTGACAGGGGGAGGCACTGAAGCTTTCTTT
CASSLVTGGGTEAFF
>TRBV15|NA|TRBJ2-1|NA
TGTGCCACCAGCAGAGATTCGGGGACCCTTTCGGGCAATGAGCAGTTCTTC
CATSRDSGTLSGNEQFF
>TRBV3-1|few|TRBJ1-1|TRBD1
TGTGCCAGCAGCCGACAGGGGCCGACTGAAGCTTTCTTT
CASSRQGPTEAFF
>TRBV5-1|NA|TRBJ2-2|TRBD1
TGCGCCAGCAGCTTGTCGGGACAGACTACCGGGGAGCTGTTTTTT
CASSLSGQTTGELFF
>TRBV10-2|NA|TRBJ2-6|TRBD1
TGCGCCAGCAGTGATACCGGGACAGGGGTATCCCGCGGGGCCAACGTCCTGACTTTC
CASSDTGTGVSRGANVLTF
>TRBV5-1|NA|TRBJ1-1|NA
TGCGCCAGCAGCTTGGATCTGGTAGCGGCCACTGAAGCTTTCTTT
CASSLDLVAATEAFF
>TRBV29-1|NA|TRBJ2-5|TRBD2
TGCAGCGTTGCCCGCGAAGGACTAGCGGGGAGGGAGACCCAGTACTTC
CSVAREGLAGRETQYF
>TRBV20-1|NA|TRBJ2-7|NA
TGCAGTGCTAGAGGTCAAGCCTACGAGCAGTACTTC
CSARGQAYEQYF
>TRBV29-1|NA|TRBJ1-1|NA
TGCAGCGTTGAAGCTTACAGGGAGGATAGGGAAGCTTTCTTT
CSVEAYREDREAFF
>TRBV7-2|NA|TRBJ2-1|TRBD1
TGTGCCAGCAGCCCGTACCGGGACAGGGCGCTCGGAAGCGTCTTC
CASSPYRDRALGSVF
>TRBV7-3|few|TRBJ2-2|NA
TGTGCCAGCACCGCAGGGCAGGGTTGGGCCGGGGAGCTGTTTTTT
CASTAGQGWAGELFF
>TRBV3-1|NA|TRBJ2-7|TRBD1
TGTGCCAGCAGCCAAGAAGGGACAGGGGGCGAGCAGTACTTC
CASSQEGTGGEQYF